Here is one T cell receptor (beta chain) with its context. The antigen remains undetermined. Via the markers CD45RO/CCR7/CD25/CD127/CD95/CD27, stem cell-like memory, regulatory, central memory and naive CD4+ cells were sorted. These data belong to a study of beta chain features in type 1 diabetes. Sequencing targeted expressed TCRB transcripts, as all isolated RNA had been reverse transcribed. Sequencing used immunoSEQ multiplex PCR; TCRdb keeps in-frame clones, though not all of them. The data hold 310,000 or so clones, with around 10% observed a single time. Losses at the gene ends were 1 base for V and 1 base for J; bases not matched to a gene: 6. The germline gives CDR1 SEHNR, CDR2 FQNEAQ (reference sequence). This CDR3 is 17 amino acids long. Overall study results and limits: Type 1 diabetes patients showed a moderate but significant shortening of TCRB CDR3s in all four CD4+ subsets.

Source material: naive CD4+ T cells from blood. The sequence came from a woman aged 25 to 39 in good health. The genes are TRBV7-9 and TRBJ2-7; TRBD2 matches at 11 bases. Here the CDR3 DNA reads TGTGCCAGCAGCTTAGGGACTAGCGGGCTTTGGTCCTACGAGCAGTACTTC. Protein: CASSLGTSGLWSYEQYF.